The TCR beta chain described here comes from a study of cytomegalovirus exposure and HLA in healthy donors. The study, taken as a whole, reports: First-cohort TCR clusters tended to co-occur in the approximately 110 validation repertoires, a later analysis found.

Assay used: immunoSEQ multiplex PCR; TCRdb lists only in-frame clones, some missing. The data hold about 190,000 clones, with 86% observed a single time. The V and J ends lost 0 bases and 3 bases respectively, with 12 bases between them. The germline V gene has CDR1 SGHRS and CDR2 YFSETQ. This CDR3 spans 16 amino acids. A single count supports this clone. Its specificity is not known. The V gene is TRBV5-1, the J gene TRBJ2-2; possible D gene TRBD1, 6 bases. Material: PBMCs. This clonotype was obtained from a woman aged 18 to 35 in good health and CMV-seronegative. The CDR3 protein is CASSLAGQSDTGELFF. DNA of the CDR3: TGCGCCAGCAGCTTGGCCGGACAGAGCGACACCGGGGAGCTGTTTTTT.